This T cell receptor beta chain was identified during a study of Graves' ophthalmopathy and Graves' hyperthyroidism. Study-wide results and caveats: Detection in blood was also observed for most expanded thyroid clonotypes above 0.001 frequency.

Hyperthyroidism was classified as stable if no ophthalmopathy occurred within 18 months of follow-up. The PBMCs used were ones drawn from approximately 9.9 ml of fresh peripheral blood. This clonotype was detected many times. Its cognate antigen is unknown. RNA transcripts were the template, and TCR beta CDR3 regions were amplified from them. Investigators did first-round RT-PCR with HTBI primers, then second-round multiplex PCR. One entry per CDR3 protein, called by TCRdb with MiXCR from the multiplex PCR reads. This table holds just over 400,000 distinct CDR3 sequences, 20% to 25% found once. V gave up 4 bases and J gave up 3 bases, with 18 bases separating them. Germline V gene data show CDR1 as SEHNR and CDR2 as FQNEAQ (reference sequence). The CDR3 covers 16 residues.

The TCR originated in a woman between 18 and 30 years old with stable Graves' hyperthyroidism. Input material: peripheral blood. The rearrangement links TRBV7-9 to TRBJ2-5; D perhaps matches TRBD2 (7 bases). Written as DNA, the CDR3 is TGTGCCAGCAGCTCCCGGGGGAGCGGGACAAAAGAGACCCAGTACTTC. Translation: CASSSRGSGTKETQYF.